Reported below is one T cell receptor beta chain. This sample is part of a study of OX40 agonist ivuxolimab in advanced cancers. This CDR3 is 13 amino acids long. The V and J ends lost 4 bases and 3 bases, in that order; junction bases with no gene match: 1. The germline CDR1 and CDR2 sequences are SGHTA and FQGTGA. The data were produced by immunoSEQ multiplex PCR, yet TCRdb's version contains in-frame clones alone and is incomplete. The table lists 90,000 to 100,000 clones, more than 85% of them singletons. This TCR derives from an adult with an advanced solid tumor such as melanoma, head and neck, liver or kidney cancer. V usage is TRBV7-3 and J usage is TRBJ1-1, with 8 nucleotides matching TRBD1. The source material was CD4+ or CD8+ T cells sorted from blood, sampled in a trial of the OX40 agonist ivuxolimab. As DNA, the CDR3 is TGTGCCAGCAGCTCACAGGGGGACACTGAAGCTTTCTTT. Translation gives CASSSQGDTEAFF.